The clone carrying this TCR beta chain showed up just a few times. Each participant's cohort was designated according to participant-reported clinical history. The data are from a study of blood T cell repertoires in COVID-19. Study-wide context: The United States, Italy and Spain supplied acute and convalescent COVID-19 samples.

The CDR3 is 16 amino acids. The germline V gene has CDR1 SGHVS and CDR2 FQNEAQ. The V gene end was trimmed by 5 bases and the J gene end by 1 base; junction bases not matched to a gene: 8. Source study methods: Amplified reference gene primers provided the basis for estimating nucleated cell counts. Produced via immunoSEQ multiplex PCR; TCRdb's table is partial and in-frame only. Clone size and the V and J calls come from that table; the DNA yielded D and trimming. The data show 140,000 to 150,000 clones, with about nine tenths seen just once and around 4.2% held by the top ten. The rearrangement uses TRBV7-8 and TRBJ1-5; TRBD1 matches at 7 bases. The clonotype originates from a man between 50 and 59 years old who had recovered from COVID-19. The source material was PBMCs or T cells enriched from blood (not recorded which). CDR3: CASSLRQGLSNQPQHF. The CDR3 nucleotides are TGTGCCAGCAGCCTTCGACAGGGACTGAGCAATCAGCCCCAGCATTTT.